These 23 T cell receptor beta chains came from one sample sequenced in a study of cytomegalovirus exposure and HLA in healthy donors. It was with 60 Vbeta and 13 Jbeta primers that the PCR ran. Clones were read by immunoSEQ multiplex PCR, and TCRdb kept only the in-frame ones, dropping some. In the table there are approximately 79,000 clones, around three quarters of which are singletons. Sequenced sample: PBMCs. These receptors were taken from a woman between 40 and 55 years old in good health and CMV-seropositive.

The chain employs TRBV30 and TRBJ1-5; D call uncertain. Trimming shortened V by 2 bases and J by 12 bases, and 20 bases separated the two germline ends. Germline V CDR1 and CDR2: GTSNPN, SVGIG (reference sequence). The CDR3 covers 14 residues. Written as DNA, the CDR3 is TGTGCCTGGAGTCACCTCGTTGGCGCCGGGGACCAGCATTTT. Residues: CAWSHLVGAGDQHF. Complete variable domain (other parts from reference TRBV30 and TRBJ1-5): SQTIHQWPATLVQPVGSPLSLECTVEGTSNPNLYWYRQAAGRGLQLLFYSVGIGQISSEVPQNLSASRPQDRQFILSSKKLLLSDSGFYLCAWSHLVGAGDQHFGDGTRLSIL.

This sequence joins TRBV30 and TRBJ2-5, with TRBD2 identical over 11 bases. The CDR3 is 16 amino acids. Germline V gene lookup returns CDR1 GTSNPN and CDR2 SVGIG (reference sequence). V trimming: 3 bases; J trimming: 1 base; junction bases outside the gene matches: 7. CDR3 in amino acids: CAWSGPLAGGQETQYF. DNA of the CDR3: TGTGCCTGGAGCGGACCGCTAGCGGGAGGCCAAGAGACCCAGTACTTC.

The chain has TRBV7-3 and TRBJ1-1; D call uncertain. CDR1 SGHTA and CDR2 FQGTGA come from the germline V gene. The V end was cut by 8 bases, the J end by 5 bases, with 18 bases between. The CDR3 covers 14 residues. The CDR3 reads CASSLRRLRTEAFF. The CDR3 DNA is TGTGCCAGCTCCCTGCGGCGGTTGAGGACTGAAGCTTTCTTT.

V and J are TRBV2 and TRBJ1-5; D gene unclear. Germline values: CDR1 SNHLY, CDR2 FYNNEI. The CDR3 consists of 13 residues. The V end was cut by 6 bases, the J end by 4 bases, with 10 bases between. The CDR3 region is CASRRTGNQPQHF. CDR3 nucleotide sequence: TGTGCCAGCAGGAGGACGGGGAATCAGCCCCAGCATTTT.

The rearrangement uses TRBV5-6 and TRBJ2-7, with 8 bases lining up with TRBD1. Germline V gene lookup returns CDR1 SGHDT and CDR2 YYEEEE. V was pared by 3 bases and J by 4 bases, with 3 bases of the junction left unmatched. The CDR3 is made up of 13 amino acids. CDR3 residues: CASSWQGAYEQYF. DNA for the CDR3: TGTGCCAGCAGCTGGCAGGGGGCTTACGAGCAGTACTTC.

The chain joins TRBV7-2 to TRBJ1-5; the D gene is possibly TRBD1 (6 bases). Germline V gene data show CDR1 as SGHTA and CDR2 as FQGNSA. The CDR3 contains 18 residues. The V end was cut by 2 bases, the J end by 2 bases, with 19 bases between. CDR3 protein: CASSLHTGTKEGNQPQHF. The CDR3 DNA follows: TGTGCCAGCAGCTTACACACAGGGACCAAGGAGGGCAATCAGCCCCAGCATTTT. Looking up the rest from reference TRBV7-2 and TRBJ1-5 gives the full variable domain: GAGVSQSPSNKVTEKGKDVELRCDPISGHTALYWYRQSLGQGLEFLIYFQGNSAPDKSGLPSDRFSAERTGGSVSTLTIQRTQQEDSAVYLCASSLHTGTKEGNQPQHFGDGTRLSIL.

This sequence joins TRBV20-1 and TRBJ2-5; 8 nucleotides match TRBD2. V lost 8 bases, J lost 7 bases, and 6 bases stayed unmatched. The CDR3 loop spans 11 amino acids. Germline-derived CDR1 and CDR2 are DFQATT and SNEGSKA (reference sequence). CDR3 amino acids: CSSGLVGTQYF. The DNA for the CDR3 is TGCAGTTCGGGACTAGTGGGGACCCAGTACTTC.

CDR3 region: CASSSGVPNYGYTF. In DNA form, the CDR3 reads TGTGCCAGCAGCTCAGGGGTCCCGAACTATGGCTACACCTTC. The V and J genes are TRBV5-6 and TRBJ1-2; possible D gene TRBD1, 6 bases. V lost 3 bases to trimming and J lost 2 bases, with 11 bases between them. CDR3 length equals 14 residues. The germline CDR1 and CDR2 sequences are SGHDT and YYEEEE.

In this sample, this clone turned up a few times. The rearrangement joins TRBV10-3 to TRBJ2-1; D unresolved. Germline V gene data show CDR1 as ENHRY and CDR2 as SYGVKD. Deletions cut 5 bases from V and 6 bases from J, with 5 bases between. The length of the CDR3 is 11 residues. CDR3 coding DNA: TGTGCCATCAGTTCAGGCAATGAGCAGTTCTTC. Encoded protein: CAISSGNEQFF.

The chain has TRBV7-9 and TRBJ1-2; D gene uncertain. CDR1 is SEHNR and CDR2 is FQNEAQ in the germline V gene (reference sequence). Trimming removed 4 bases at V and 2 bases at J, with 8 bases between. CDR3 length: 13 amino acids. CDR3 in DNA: TGTGCCAGCAGCTCAGGACTGAACTATGGCTACACCTTC. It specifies CASSSGLNYGYTF.

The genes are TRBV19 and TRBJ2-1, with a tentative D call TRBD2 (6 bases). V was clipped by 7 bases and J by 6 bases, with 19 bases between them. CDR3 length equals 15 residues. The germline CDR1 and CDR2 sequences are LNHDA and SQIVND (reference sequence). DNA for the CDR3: TGTGCCAGTACCGCGAGGGGCTCGGGGGTCAATGAGCAGTTCTTC. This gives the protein CASTARGSGVNEQFF.

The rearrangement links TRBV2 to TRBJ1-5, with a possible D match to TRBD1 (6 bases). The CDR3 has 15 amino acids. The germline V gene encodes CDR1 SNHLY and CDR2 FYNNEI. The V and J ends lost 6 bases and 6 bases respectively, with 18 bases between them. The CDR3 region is CASRGTGPGSQPQHF. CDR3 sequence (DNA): TGTGCCAGCAGGGGAACAGGGCCCGGCAGTCAGCCCCAGCATTTT.

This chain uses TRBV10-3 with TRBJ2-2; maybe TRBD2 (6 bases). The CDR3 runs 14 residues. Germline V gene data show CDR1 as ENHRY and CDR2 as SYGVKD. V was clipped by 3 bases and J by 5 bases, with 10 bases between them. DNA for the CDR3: TGTGCCATCAGTGACGTTGGGGGGACCGGGGAGCTGTTTTTT. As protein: CAISDVGGTGELFF.

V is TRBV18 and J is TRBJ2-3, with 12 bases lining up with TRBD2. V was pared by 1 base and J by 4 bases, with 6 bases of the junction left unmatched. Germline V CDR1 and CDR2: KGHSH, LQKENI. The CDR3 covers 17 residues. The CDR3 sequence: CASSPLRGTSGPDTQYF. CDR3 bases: TGTGCCAGCTCACCACTCAGGGGGACTAGCGGGCCAGATACGCAGTATTTT.

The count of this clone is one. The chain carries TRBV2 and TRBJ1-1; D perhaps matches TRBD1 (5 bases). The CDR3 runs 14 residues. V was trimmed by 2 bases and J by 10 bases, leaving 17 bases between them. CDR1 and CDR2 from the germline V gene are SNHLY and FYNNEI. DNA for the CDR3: TGTGCCAGCAGTGAAATCGGGGGACCCCAAACAGCTTTCTTT. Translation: CASSEIGGPQTAFF. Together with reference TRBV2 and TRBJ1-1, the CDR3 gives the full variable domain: EPEVTQTPSHQVTQMGQEVILRCVPISNHLYFYWYRQILGQKVEFLVSFYNNEISEKSEIFDDQFSVERPDGSNFTLKIRSTKLEDSAMYFCASSEIGGPQTAFFGQGTRLTVV.

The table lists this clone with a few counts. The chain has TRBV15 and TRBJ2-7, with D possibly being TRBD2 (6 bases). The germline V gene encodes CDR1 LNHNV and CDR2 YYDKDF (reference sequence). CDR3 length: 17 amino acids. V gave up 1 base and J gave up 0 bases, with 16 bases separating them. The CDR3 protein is CATSRVGDWGLSYEQYF. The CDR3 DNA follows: TGTGCCACCAGCAGAGTTGGGGATTGGGGACTCTCCTACGAGCAGTACTTC.

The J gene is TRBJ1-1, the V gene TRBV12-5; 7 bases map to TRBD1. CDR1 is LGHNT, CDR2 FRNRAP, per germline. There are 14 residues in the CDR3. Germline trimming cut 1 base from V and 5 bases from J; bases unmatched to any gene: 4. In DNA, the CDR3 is TGTGCTAGTGGTTTGGCGACAGGGTCAACTGAAGCTTTCTTT. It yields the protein CASGLATGSTEAFF.

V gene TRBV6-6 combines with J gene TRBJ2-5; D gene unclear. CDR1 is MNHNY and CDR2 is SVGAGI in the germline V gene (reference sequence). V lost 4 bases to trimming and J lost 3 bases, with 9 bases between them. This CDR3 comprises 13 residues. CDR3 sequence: CASSWRREETQYF. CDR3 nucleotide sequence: TGTGCCAGCAGTTGGAGACGGGAAGAGACCCAGTACTTC.

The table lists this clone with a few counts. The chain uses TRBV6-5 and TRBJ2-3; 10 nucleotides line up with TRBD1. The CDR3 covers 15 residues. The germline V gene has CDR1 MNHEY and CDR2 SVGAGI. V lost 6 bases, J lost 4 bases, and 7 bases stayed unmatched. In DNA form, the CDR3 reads TGTGCCAGCAGGGACAGACAGGGGGCGTCAGATACGCAGTATTTT. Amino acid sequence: CASRDRQGASDTQYF.

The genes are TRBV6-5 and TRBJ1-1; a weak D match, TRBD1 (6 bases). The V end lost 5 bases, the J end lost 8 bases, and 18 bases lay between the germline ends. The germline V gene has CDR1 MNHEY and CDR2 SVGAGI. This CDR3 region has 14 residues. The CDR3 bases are TGTGCCAGCAGTAGACCTCAAACAGGGTCCGAAGCTTTCTTT. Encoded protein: CASSRPQTGSEAFF.

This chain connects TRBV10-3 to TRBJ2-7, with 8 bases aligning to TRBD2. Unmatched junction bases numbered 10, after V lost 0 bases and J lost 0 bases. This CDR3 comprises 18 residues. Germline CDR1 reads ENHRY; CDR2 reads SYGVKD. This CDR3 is CAISESGLGAGDSYEQYF. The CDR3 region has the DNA TGTGCCATCAGTGAGTCCGGGCTTGGAGCGGGGGACTCCTACGAGCAGTACTTC.

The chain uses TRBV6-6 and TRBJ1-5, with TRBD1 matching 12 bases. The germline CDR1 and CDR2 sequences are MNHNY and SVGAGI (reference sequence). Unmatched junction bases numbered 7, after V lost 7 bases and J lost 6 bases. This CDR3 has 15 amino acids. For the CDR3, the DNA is TGTGCCAGCACCGTCCGGGACAGGGGGCCTCAGCCCCAGCATTTT. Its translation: CASTVRDRGPQPQHF.

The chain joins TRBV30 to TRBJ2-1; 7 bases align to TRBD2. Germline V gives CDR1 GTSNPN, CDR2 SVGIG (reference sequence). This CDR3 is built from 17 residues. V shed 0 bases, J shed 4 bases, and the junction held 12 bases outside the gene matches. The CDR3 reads CAWSVYGRTENYNEQFF. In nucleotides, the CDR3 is TGTGCCTGGAGTGTTTACGGGAGGACGGAGAATTACAATGAGCAGTTCTTC.